Below are 9 T cell receptor beta chains sequenced from a single sample in a study of radiotherapy plus CTLA-4 blockade in lung cancer. Using immunoSEQ multiplex PCR, the repertoire was profiled, and TCRdb retains in-frame clones only, with some absent. Of more than 40,000 clones in the sample, more than 75% were seen once. The material sequenced was peripheral blood, taken from a patient treated with radiotherapy plus ipilimumab. The receptor set was obtained from a human donor with non-small cell lung cancer who had stable disease on radiotherapy plus ipilimumab.

Details on this clone: One junction end disagrees with the germline gene, perhaps due to a read error. The rearrangement joins TRBV7-6 to TRBJ2-7, with TRBD2 matching 9 bases. CDR1 is SGHVS, CDR2 FNYEAQ, per germline. The CDR3 sequence is 15 residues long. CDR3 bases: TGTGCCAGCAGCTTAGGAGGCAGACCCTCTAGCGGGACTTTATTC. It is translated as CASSLGGRPSSGTLF.

This clone came up once. V gene TRBV7-6 combines with J gene TRBJ2-7; D gene unclear. Looked up from germline, CDR1 is SGHVS and CDR2 is FNYEAQ. The CDR3 extends over 13 amino acids. With 3 bases removed from V and 0 bases from J, the gap between germline ends came to 6 bases. The CDR3 region is CASSLSPSYEQYF. The DNA of the CDR3 is TGTGCCAGCAGCTTGTCTCCCTCCTACGAGCAGTACTTC.

This clone has a handful of counts. This chain links TRBV5-1 with TRBJ2-7; 7 positions agree with TRBD1. The CDR3 is 15 amino acids. Trimming removed 0 bases from V and 4 bases from J; junction bases left unmatched: 7. From germline, CDR1 is SGHRS and CDR2 YFSETQ. The CDR3, as DNA: TGCGCCAGCAGCTTGGGGCAGCCAGGGGGTTACGAGCAGTACTTC. Amino acid sequence: CASSLGQPGGYEQYF.

V usage is TRBV5-1 and J usage is TRBJ1-1, with TRBD1 as a possible D gene (5 bases). V was clipped by 1 base and J by 4 bases, with 11 bases between them. The CDR3 extends over 14 amino acids. Germline values: CDR1 SGHRS, CDR2 YFSETQ. Here the CDR3 DNA reads TGCGCCAGCAGCTTGAACGGGGGAGCCACTGAAGCTTTCTTT. This encodes CASSLNGGATEAFF.

V gene TRBV19 combines with J gene TRBJ1-1; no clear D. This CDR3 contains 13 residues. The germline CDR1 and CDR2 sequences are LNHDA and SQIVND (reference sequence). V was trimmed by 2 bases and J by 0 bases, leaving 4 bases between them. CDR3 in amino acids: CASSITLNTEAFF. CDR3 in DNA: TGTGCCAGTAGTATAACTTTGAACACTGAAGCTTTCTTT.

This chain joins TRBV19 and TRBJ2-1, with D maybe TRBD1 (5 bases). This CDR3 has 15 amino acids. Trimming left V 3 bases short and J 2 bases short, with 11 bases between. Germline loops: CDR1 LNHDA, CDR2 SQIVND (reference sequence). CDR3 nucleotide sequence: TGTGCCAGTAGTATTACAGGAGAAACCTACAATGAGCAGTTCTTC. Amino acids: CASSITGETYNEQFF.

This chain connects TRBV6-5 to TRBJ2-2; D is undetermined. Germline V CDR1 and CDR2: MNHEY, SVGAGI. V lost 3 bases to trimming and J lost 1 base, with 9 bases between them. The CDR3 extends over 15 amino acids. In nucleotides, the CDR3 is TGTGCCAGCAGTTATCTTGCGGTGAACACCGGGGAGCTGTTTTTT. Amino acid sequence: CASSYLAVNTGELFF.

J is TRBJ2-5 and V is TRBV7-3; 10 bases align to TRBD1. The CDR3 covers 17 residues. The V gene's germline CDR1 is SGHTA and CDR2 FQGTGA. Trimming cost V 1 base and J 2 bases; bases outside gene matches: 7. CDR3 coding DNA: TGTGCCAGCAGCTTAAACGTGGGACAGGGGACTCAAGAGACCCAGTACTTC. Translated: CASSLNVGQGTQETQYF.

This clone was counted a single time. At the DNA level, this CDR3 is encoded by other sequences in the same sample as well. The chain uses TRBV14 and TRBJ1-1, with 9 bases fitting TRBD1. The CDR3 has 14 residues. V trimming: 5 bases; J trimming: 5 bases; junction bases outside the gene matches: 6. CDR1 is SGHDN, CDR2 FVKESK, per germline. The CDR3 region is CASSFGQGNTEAFF. The CDR3 coding sequence is TGTGCCAGCAGCTTCGGACAGGGGAATACTGAAGCTTTCTTT.